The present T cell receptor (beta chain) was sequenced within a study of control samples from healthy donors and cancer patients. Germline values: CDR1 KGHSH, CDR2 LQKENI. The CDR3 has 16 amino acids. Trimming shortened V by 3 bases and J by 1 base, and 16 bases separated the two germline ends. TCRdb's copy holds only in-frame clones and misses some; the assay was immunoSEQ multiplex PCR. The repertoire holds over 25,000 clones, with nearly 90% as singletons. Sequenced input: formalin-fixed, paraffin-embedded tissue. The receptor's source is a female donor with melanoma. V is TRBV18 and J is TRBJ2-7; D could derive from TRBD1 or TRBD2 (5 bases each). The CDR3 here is CASSPYGTGVSYEQYF. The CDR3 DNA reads TGTGCCAGCTCACCCTACGGGACGGGTGTTTCCTACGAGCAGTACTTC.